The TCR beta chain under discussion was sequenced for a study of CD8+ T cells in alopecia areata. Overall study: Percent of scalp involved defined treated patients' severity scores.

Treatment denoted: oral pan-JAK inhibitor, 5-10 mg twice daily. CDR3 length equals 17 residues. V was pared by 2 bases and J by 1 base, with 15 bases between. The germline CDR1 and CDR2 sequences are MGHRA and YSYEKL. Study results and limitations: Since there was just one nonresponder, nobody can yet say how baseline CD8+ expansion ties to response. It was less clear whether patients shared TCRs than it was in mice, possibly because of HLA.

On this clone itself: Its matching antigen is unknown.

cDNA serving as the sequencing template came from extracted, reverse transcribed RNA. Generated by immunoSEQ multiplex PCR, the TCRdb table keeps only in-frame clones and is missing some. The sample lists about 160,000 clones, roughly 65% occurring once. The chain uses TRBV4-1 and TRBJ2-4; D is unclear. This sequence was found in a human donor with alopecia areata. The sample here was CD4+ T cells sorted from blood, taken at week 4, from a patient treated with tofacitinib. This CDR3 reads CASSQLRMETAKNIQYF. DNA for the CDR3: TGCGCCAGCAGCCAATTGAGGATGGAGACGGCCAAAAACATTCAGTACTTC.